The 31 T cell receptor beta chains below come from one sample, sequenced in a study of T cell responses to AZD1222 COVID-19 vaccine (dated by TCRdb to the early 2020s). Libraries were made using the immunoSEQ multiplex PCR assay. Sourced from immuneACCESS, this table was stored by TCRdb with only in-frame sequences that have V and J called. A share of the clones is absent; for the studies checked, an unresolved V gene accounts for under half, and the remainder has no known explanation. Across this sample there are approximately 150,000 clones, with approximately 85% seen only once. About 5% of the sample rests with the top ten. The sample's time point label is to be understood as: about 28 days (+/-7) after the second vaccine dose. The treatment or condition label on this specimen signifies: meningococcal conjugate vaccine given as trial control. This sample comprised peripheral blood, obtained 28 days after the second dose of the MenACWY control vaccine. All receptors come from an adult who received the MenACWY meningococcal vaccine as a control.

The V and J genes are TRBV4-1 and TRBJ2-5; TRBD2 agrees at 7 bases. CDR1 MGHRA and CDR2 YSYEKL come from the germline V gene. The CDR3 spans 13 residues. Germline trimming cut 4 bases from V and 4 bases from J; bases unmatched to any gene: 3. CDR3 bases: TGCGCCAGCAGCCCTGGGGGGGGAGAGACCCAGTACTTC. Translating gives CASSPGGGETQYF.

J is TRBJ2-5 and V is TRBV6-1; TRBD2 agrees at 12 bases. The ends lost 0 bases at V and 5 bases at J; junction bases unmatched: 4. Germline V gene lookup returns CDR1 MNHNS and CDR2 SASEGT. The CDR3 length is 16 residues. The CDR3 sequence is CASSEARLAGVETQYF. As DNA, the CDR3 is TGTGCCAGCAGTGAAGCCAGACTAGCGGGAGTCGAGACCCAGTACTTC.

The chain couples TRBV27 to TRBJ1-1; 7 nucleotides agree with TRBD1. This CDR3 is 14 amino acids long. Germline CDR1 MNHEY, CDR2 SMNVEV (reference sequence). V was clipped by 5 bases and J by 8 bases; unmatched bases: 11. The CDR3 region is CASSPTTGLIEAFF. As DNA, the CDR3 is TGTGCCAGCAGTCCGACGACAGGGCTCATAGAAGCTTTCTTT.

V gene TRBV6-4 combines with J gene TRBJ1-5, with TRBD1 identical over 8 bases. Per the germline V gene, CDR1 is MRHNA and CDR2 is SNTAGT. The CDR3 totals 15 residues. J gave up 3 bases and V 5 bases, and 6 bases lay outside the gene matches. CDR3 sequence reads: CASSLTGADNQPQHF. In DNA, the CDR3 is TGTGCCAGCAGTCTGACAGGGGCGGACAATCAGCCCCAGCATTTT.

CDR3 bases: TGTGCCAGCAGTTTTTCCGGGACAGGGAGCAATGAGCAGTTCTTC. Protein product: CASSFSGTGSNEQFF. V and J are TRBV7-2 and TRBJ2-1, with TRBD1 matching over 9 bases. V shed 6 bases and J 6 bases; nucleotides not matched to a gene: 9. Looked up from germline, CDR1 is SGHTA and CDR2 is FQGNSA. This CDR3 spans 15 amino acids.

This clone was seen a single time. The CDR3, as DNA: TGCGCCAGCAGCCCCGGACTAGCGGGGGGGCAAGATACGCAGTATTTT. This encodes CASSPGLAGGQDTQYF. The chain links TRBV4-3 to TRBJ2-3; 15 nucleotides agree with TRBD2. V lost 4 bases to trimming and J lost 5 bases; unmatched junction nucleotides: 4. Germline V gene lookup returns CDR1 LGHNA and CDR2 YSLEER. The CDR3 loop spans 16 amino acids.

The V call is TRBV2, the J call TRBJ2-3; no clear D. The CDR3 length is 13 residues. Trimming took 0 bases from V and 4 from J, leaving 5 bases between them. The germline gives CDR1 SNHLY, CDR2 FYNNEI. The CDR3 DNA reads TGTGCCAGCAGTGAAGCCCCGGCAGATACGCAGTATTTT. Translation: CASSEAPADTQYF. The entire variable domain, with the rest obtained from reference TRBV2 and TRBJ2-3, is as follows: EPEVTQTPSHQVTQMGQEVILRCVPISNHLYFYWYRQILGQKVEFLVSFYNNEISEKSEIFDDQFSVERPDGSNFTLKIRSTKLEDSAMYFCASSEAPADTQYFGPGTRLTVL.

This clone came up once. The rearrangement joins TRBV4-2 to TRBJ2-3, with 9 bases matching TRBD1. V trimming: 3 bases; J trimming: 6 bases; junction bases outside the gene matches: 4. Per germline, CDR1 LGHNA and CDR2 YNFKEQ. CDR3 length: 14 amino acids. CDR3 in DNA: TGTGCCAGCAGCCAGGGACAGGGCCCGGATACGCAGTATTTT. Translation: CASSQGQGPDTQYF.

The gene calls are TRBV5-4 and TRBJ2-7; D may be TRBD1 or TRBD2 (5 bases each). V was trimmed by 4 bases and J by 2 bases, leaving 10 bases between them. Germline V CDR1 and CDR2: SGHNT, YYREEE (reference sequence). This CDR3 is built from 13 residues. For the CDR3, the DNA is TGTGCCAGCAGCGCCGGGACCACCTACGAGCAGTACTTC. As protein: CASSAGTTYEQYF.

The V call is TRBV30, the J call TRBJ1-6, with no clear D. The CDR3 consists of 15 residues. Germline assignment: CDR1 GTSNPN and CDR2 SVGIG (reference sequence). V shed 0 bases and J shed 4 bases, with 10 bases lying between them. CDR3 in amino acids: CAWSVKGIYNSPLHF. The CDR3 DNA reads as TGTGCCTGGAGTGTAAAGGGCATTTATAATTCACCCCTCCACTTT.

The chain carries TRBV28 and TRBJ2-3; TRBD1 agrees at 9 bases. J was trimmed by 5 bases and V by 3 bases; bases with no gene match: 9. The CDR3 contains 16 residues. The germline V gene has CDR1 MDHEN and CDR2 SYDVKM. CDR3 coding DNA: TGTGCCAGCAGTTTCCTCCCGGGACAGGGCCTAGATACGCAGTATTTT. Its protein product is CASSFLPGQGLDTQYF.

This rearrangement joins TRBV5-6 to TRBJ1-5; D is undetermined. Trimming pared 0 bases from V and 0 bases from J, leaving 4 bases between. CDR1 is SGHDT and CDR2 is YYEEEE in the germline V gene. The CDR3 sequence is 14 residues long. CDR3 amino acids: CASSLGFSNQPQHF. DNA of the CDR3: TGTGCCAGCAGCTTGGGCTTTAGCAATCAGCCCCAGCATTTT. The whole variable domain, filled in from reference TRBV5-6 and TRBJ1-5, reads DAGVTQSPTHLIKTRGQQVTLRCSPKSGHDTVSWYQQALGQGPQFIFQYYEEEERQRGNFPDRFSGHQFPNYSSELNVNALLLGDSALYLCASSLGFSNQPQHFGDGTRLSIL.

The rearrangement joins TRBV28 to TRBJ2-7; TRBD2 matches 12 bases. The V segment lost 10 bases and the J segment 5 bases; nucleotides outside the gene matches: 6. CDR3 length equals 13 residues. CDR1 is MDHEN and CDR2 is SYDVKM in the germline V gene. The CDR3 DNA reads TGTGCCATTCTAGCGGGAGGGAAAAACGAGCAGTACTTC. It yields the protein CAILAGGKNEQYF.

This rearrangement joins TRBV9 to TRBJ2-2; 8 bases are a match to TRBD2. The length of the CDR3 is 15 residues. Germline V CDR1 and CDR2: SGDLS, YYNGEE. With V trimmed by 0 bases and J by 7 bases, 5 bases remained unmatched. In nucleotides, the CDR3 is TGTGCCAGCAGCGTAGCGGGGGGGCCAGGCGGGGAGCTGTTTTTT. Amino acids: CASSVAGGPGGELFF. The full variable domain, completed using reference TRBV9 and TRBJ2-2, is DSGVTQTPKHLITATGQRVTLRCSPRSGDLSVYWYQQSLDQGLQFLIQYYNGEERAKGNILERFSAQQFPDLHSELNLSSLELGDSALYFCASSVAGGPGGELFFGEGSRLTVL.

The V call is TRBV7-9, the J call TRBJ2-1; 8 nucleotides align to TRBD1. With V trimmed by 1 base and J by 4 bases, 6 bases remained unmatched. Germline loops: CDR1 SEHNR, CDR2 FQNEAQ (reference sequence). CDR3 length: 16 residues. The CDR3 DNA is TGTGCCAGCAGCTTAGTCTCAGGGGGCGGTTACAATGAGCAGTTCTTC. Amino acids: CASSLVSGGGYNEQFF.

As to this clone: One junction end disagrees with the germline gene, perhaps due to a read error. DNA for the CDR3: TGCACATCGGGACAGGGGCACACCGGGGAGCTGTTTTTT. Translated, it gives CTSGQGHTGELFF. The rearrangement links TRBV11-3 to TRBJ2-2, with TRBD1 matching 10 bases. CDR3 size: 13 residues. Germline CDR1 and CDR2: SGHNT and YENEEA.

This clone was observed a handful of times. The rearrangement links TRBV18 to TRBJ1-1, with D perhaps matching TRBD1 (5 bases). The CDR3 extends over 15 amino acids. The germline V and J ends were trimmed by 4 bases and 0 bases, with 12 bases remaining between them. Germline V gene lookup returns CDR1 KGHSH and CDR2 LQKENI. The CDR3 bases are TGTGCCAGCTCACTCCATGAGGGGATGAACACTGAAGCTTTCTTT. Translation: CASSLHEGMNTEAFF. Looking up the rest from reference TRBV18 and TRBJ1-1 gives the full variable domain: NAGVMQNPRHLVRRRGQEARLRCSPMKGHSHVYWYRQLPEEGLKFMVYLQKENIIDESGMPKERFSAEFPKEGPSILRIQQVVRGDSAAYFCASSLHEGMNTEAFFGQGTRLTVV.

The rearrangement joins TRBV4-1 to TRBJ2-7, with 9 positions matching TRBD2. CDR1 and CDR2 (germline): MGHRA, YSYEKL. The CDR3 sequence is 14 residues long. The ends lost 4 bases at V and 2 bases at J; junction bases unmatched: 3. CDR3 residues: CASSPGLAPYEQYF. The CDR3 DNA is TGCGCCAGCAGCCCTGGACTAGCGCCCTACGAGCAGTACTTC.

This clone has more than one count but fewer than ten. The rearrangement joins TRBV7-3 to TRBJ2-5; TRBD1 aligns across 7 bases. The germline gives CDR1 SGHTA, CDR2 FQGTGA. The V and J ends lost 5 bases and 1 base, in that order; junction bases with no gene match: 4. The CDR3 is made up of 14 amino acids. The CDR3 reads CASSPDRAQETQYF. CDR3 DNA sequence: TGTGCCAGCAGCCCCGACAGGGCCCAAGAGACCCAGTACTTC.

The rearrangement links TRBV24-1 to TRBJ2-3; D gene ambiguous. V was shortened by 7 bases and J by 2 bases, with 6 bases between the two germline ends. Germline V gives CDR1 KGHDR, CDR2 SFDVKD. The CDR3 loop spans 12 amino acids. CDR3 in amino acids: CATRDPTDTQYF. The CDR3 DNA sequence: TGTGCCACCAGAGACCCCACAGATACGCAGTATTTT.

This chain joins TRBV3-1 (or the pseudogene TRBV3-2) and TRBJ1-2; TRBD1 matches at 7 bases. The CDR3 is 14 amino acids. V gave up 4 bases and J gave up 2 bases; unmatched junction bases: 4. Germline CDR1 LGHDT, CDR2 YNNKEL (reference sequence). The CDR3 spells CASSPQTGNYGYTF. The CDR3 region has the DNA TGTGCCAGCAGCCCTCAGACAGGGAACTATGGCTACACCTTC.

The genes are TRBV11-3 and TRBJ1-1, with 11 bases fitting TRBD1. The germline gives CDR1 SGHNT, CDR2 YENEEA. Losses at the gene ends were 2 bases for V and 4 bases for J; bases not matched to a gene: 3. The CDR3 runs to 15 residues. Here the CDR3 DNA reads TGTGCCAGCAGCTTAAGTGGGACAGGGGGCACTGAAGCTTTCTTT. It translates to CASSLSGTGGTEAFF.

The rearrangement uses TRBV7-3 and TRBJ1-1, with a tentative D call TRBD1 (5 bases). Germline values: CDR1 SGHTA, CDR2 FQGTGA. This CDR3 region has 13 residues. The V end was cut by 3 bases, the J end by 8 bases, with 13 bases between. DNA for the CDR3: TGTGCCAGCAGCTTCCCAGGGCTAAGGGAAGCTTTCTTT. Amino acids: CASSFPGLREAFF.

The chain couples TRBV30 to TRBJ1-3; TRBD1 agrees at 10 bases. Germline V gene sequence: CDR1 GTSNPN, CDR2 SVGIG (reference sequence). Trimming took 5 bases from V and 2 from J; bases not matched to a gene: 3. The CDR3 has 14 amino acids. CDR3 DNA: TGTGCCTGGGCCGGGACAGGGGCTGGAAACACCATATATTTT. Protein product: CAWAGTGAGNTIYF.

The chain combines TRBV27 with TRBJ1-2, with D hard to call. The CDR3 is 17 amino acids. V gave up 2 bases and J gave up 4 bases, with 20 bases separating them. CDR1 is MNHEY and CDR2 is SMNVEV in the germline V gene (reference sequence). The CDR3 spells CASSLRFGQIRSYGYTF. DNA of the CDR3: TGTGCCAGCAGTTTAAGGTTCGGTCAGATCAGATCCTATGGCTACACCTTC.

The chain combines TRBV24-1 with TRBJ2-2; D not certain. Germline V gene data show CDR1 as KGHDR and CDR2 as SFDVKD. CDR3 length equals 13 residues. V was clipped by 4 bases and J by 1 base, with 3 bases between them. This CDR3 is CATSEQNTGELFF. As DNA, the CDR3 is TGTGCCACCAGTGAGCAGAACACCGGGGAGCTGTTTTTT.

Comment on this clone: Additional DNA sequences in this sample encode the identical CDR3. The CDR3 loop is CASSSDRGHQETQYF. CDR3 nucleotide sequence: TGTGCCAGCAGCTCGGACAGGGGTCACCAAGAGACCCAGTACTTC. The V and J genes are TRBV7-9 and TRBJ2-5; 9 bases are a match to TRBD1. The CDR3 is 15 amino acids. The germline V gene has CDR1 SEHNR and CDR2 FQNEAQ (reference sequence). J gave up 0 bases and V 4 bases, and 3 bases lay outside the gene matches.

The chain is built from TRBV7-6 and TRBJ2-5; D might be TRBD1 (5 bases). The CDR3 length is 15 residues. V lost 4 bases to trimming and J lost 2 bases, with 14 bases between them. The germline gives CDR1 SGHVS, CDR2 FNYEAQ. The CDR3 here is CASSSIDSDQETQYF. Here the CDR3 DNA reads TGTGCCAGCAGCTCCATTGACAGTGATCAAGAGACCCAGTACTTC.

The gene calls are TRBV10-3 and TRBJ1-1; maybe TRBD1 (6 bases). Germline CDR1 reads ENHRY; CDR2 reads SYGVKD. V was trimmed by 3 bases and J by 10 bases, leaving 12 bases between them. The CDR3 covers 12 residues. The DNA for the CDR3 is TGTGCCATCAGTGAACACAGGGCAGGAGCTTTCTTT. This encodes CAISEHRAGAFF.

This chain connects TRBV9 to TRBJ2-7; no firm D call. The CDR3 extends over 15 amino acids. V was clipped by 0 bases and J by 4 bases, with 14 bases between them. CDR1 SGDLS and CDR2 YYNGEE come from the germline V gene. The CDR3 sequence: CASSVATGEPYEQYF. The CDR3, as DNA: TGTGCCAGCAGCGTAGCTACTGGGGAACCGTACGAGCAGTACTTC.

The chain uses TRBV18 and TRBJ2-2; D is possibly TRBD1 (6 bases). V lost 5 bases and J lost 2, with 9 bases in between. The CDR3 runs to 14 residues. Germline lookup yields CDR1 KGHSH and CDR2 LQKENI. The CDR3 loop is CASSEGHNTGELFF. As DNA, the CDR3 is TGTGCCAGCTCAGAGGGACATAACACCGGGGAGCTGTTTTTT.